This T cell receptor beta chain was observed in a study of cytomegalovirus exposure and HLA in healthy donors. The PCR was carried out with 60 Vbeta primers and 13 Jbeta primers. The table came from immunoSEQ multiplex PCR; TCRdb's copy has only in-frame clones and leaves some out. The profile shows under 250,000 clones, about 80% of them singletons. Whole-study findings and limits: Over 150 TCR beta chains were listed as cytomegalovirus-associated. In vitro experiments confirmed that a few CMV-associated chains were specific for CMV antigens. A missense variant in DCLRE1C was later tied to TCR beta V- and J-gene trimming.

About this clone itself: Its antigen is as yet unknown.

The germline V gene encodes CDR1 LNHDA and CDR2 SQIVND (reference sequence). The CDR3 length is 14 residues. V lost 1 base and J lost 6, with 10 bases in between. The TCR comes from a woman aged 45-59 years in good health and CMV-seropositive. Sequencing was performed on PBMCs. The chain combines TRBV19 with TRBJ1-5, with a tentative D call TRBD1 (5 bases). The CDR3: CASSIGQGGQPQHF. The CDR3 region has the DNA TGTGCCAGTAGTATAGGGCAGGGTGGTCAGCCCCAGCATTTT.